This entry concerns a single T cell receptor beta chain. The antigen remains unidentified. Blood specimens came from baseline, cycle 4 day 1, and cycle 7 day 1. These data are taken from a study of OX40 agonist ivuxolimab in advanced cancers. On the study more broadly: The dose-escalation group included hepatocellular carcinoma, melanoma, renal cell carcinoma and head and neck cancer. Prior therapy, whether anti-PD-1, anti-PD-L1 or anti-CTLA-4, was allowed, and roughly 41% had some. Study-level findings and limits: Within 6 weeks, CD4+ and CD8+ blood T cells expanded clonally at 0.1 to 3.0 mg/kg.

This table comes from immunoSEQ multiplex PCR, and its TCRdb copy is limited to in-frame clones, with some not included. This sample has fewer than 85,000 clones, with around 73% found just once. The germline gives CDR1 LGHNT, CDR2 FRNRAP. Trimming removed 4 bases at V and 2 bases at J, with 17 bases between. The CDR3 contains 16 residues. This chain links TRBV12-5 with TRBJ2-5; D might be TRBD2 (6 bases). Sequencing used CD4+ or CD8+ T cells sorted from blood, obtained in a trial of the OX40 agonist ivuxolimab. The clonotype comes from an adult with an advanced solid tumor such as melanoma, head and neck, liver or kidney cancer. CDR3 sequence reads: CASGSLEFGGQETQYF. DNA for the CDR3: TGTGCTAGTGGTTCCTTAGAATTTGGGGGGCAAGAGACCCAGTACTTC.